The 14 T cell receptor beta chains below were found in one sample sequenced in a study of shared clonotypes between healthy human individuals. Profiling relied on immunoSEQ multiplex PCR, and the TCRdb table lists in-frame clones only, not all of them. The sample includes a few million clones, around nine tenths seen only once; the top ten take 0.14%. Material for sequencing was naive CD4+ T cells sorted from blood. Described subset: CD45RA+ positively selected. Receptor source: a man younger than 35 in good health.

Note on this clone: The same CDR3 arises from other DNA sequences in this sample as well. This chain connects TRBV6-5 to TRBJ2-7; D uncertain. V was clipped by 6 bases and J by 0 bases, with 9 bases between them. The CDR3 has 13 amino acids. From germline, CDR1 is MNHEY and CDR2 SVGAGI. The CDR3 is CASRPGGSYEQYF. The CDR3 region has the DNA TGTGCCAGCAGGCCCGGCGGCTCCTACGAGCAGTACTTC.

The chain employs TRBV20-1 and TRBJ1-4; D is perhaps TRBD1 (6 bases). CDR1 and CDR2 from the germline V gene are DFQATT and SNEGSKA (reference sequence). This CDR3 has 11 residues. The germline V and J ends were trimmed by 4 bases and 15 bases, with 15 bases remaining between them. This CDR3 is CSAIDRLEVFF. The CDR3 bases are TGCAGTGCTATAGACAGGCTTGAAGTGTTTTTT.

The rearrangement joins TRBV5-4 to TRBJ2-5; 8 bases line up with TRBD1. The trim removed 4 bases at V and 1 base at J, leaving 6 bases unmatched. The length of the CDR3 is 15 residues. Germline V CDR1 and CDR2: SGHNT, YYREEE (reference sequence). CDR3 region: CASSGTGLFQETQYF. The CDR3 DNA reads TGTGCCAGCAGCGGGACAGGCCTCTTCCAAGAGACCCAGTACTTC.

This chain links TRBV7-2 with TRBJ2-2; no firm D call. Germline CDR1 is SGHTA and CDR2 is FQGNSA. V gave up 0 bases and J gave up 5 bases, with 7 bases separating them. The CDR3 has 14 amino acids. The CDR3 spells CASSLALWTGELFF. As DNA, the CDR3 is TGTGCCAGCAGCTTAGCATTGTGGACCGGGGAGCTGTTTTTT. The full variable domain, rest sourced from reference TRBV7-2 and TRBJ2-2, is GAGVSQSPSNKVTEKGKDVELRCDPISGHTALYWYRQSLGQGLEFLIYFQGNSAPDKSGLPSDRFSAERTGGSVSTLTIQRTQQEDSAVYLCASSLALWTGELFFGEGSRLTVL.

Concerning this clone: Other nucleotide sequences in the sample specify the same CDR3. The chain has TRBV18 and TRBJ2-5, with 7 bases lining up with TRBD2. The germline V gene has CDR1 KGHSH and CDR2 LQKENI. The CDR3 has 13 amino acids. The trim removed 3 bases at V and 5 bases at J, leaving 3 bases unmatched. The CDR3 protein is CASSPWGGETQYF. CDR3 sequence (DNA): TGTGCCAGCTCACCGTGGGGAGGGGAGACCCAGTACTTC.

The J gene is TRBJ1-3, the V gene TRBV18; D is ambiguous. CDR1 KGHSH and CDR2 LQKENI come from the germline V gene. This CDR3 has 16 amino acids. V lost 2 bases and J 0 bases, leaving 11 bases between the germline ends. The CDR3 sequence is CASSPAPSRSGNTIYF. In DNA form, the CDR3 reads TGTGCCAGCTCACCAGCCCCGTCTCGCTCTGGAAACACCATATATTTT. Filled out from reference TRBV18 and TRBJ1-3, the complete variable domain reads NAGVMQNPRHLVRRRGQEARLRCSPMKGHSHVYWYRQLPEEGLKFMVYLQKENIIDESGMPKERFSAEFPKEGPSILRIQQVVRGDSAAYFCASSPAPSRSGNTIYFGEGSWLTVV.

CDR3 sequence reads: CASSSGGPTYEQYF. The CDR3 DNA follows: TGCGCCAGCAGCTCGGGGGGCCCGACCTACGAGCAGTACTTC. The chain joins TRBV10-1 to TRBJ2-7, with D maybe TRBD2 (7 bases). Per the germline V gene, CDR1 is WNHNN and CDR2 is SYGVQD (reference sequence). The CDR3 length is 14 residues. The V end lost 6 bases, the J end lost 2 bases, and 14 bases lay between the germline ends.

This chain joins TRBV18 and TRBJ2-3; TRBD1 might be the D (6 bases). The CDR3 consists of 14 residues. Germline CDR1 reads KGHSH; CDR2 reads LQKENI. V lost 3 bases and J lost 4, with 11 bases in between. This chain's CDR3 is CASSPSQGSDTQYF. The CDR3 DNA is TGTGCCAGCTCACCGTCGCAGGGGTCAGATACGCAGTATTTT.

The chain combines TRBV4-1 with TRBJ2-5; no clear D. The CDR3 consists of 12 residues. Looked up from germline, CDR1 is MGHRA and CDR2 is YSYEKL. Deletions cut 3 bases from V and 4 bases from J, with 6 bases between. Here the CDR3 reads CASSQIGETQYF. CDR3 nucleotides: TGCGCCAGCAGCCAGATCGGAGAGACCCAGTACTTC.

Only one count was recorded for this clone. The V gene is TRBV6-6, the J gene TRBJ1-5, with D possibly being TRBD1 (5 bases). V gave up 6 bases and J gave up 4 bases, with 10 bases separating them. Germline CDR1 and CDR2: MNHNY and SVGAGI (reference sequence). The CDR3 runs 13 residues. As DNA, the CDR3 is TGTGCCAGCAGACGGACATTAAATCAGCCCCAGCATTTT. Translating it yields CASRRTLNQPQHF.

This clone appeared once. The V and J genes are TRBV9 and TRBJ2-1, with TRBD2 matching 11 bases. From germline, CDR1 is SGDLS and CDR2 YYNGEE. Unmatched junction bases numbered 7, after V lost 4 bases and J lost 7 bases. The CDR3 totals 15 residues. The CDR3 coding sequence is TGTGCCAGCAGCTTACTAGCGGGAGTCTCGAATGAGCAGTTCTTC. It specifies CASSLLAGVSNEQFF.

V usage is TRBV30 and J usage is TRBJ2-2, with no clear D. Germline loops: CDR1 GTSNPN, CDR2 SVGIG (reference sequence). The CDR3 runs to 14 residues. Trimming left V 4 bases short and J 0 bases short, with 9 bases between. In DNA form, the CDR3 reads TGTGCCTGGAACGATGGGCCGAACACCGGGGAGCTGTTTTTT. Residues: CAWNDGPNTGELFF.

The chain joins TRBV5-1 to TRBJ2-1, with 8 bases that match TRBD1. Germline trimming cut 4 bases from V and 2 bases from J; bases unmatched to any gene: 5. The CDR3 length is 15 residues. From germline, CDR1 is SGHRS and CDR2 YFSETQ. This chain's CDR3 is CASSVGQGPYNEQFF. The CDR3, as DNA: TGCGCCAGCAGCGTCGGACAGGGCCCCTACAATGAGCAGTTCTTC.

This chain links TRBV2 with TRBJ2-5; D not resolved. V lost 2 bases to trimming and J lost 2 bases, with 12 bases between them. The length of the CDR3 is 15 residues. Per germline, CDR1 SNHLY and CDR2 FYNNEI. The CDR3 DNA is TGTGCCAGCAGTGAAAGGTCTCCTAGTCAAGAGACCCAGTACTTC. Residues: CASSERSPSQETQYF.